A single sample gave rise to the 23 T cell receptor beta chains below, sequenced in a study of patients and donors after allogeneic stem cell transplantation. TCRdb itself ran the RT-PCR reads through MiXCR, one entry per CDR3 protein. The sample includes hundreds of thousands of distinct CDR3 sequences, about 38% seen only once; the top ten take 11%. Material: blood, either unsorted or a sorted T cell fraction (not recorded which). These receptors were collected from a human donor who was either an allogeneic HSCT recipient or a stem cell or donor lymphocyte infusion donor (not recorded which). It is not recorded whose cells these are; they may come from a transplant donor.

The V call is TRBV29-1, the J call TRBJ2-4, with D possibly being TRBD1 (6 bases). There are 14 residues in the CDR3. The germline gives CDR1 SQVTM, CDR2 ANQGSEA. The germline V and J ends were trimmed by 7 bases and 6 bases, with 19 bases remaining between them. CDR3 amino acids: CSGLSPGTPNIQYF. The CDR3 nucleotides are TGCAGCGGCCTCTCTCCCGGGACACCAAACATTCAGTACTTC.

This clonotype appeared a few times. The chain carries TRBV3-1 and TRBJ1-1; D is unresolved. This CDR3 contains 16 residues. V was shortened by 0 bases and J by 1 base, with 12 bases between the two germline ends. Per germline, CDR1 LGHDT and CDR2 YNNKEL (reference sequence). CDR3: CASSQDNGRENTEAFF. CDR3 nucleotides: TGTGCCAGCAGCCAAGATAATGGACGGGAGAACACTGAAGCTTTCTTT. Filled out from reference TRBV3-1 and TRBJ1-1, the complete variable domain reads DTAVSQTPKYLVTQMGNDKSIKCEQNLGHDTMYWYKQDSKKFLKIMFSYNNKELIINETVPNRFSPKSPDKAHLNLHINSLELGDSAVYFCASSQDNGRENTEAFFGQGTRLTVV.

The CDR3 loop reads CASSSVDTQYF. The CDR3 DNA reads as TGTGCCAGCAGTTCAGTGGATACGCAGTATTTT. The rearrangement uses TRBV28 and TRBJ2-3; D unresolved. Germline V gene sequence: CDR1 MDHEN, CDR2 SYDVKM. This CDR3 is built from 11 residues. Trimming left V 4 bases short and J 6 bases short, with 5 bases between.

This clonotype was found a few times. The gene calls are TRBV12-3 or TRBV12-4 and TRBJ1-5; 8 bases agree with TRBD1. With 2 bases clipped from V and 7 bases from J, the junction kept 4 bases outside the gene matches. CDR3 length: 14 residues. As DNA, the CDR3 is TGTGCCAGCAGTTTACAGGGGGCGAGCCAGCCCCAGCATTTT. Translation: CASSLQGASQPQHF.

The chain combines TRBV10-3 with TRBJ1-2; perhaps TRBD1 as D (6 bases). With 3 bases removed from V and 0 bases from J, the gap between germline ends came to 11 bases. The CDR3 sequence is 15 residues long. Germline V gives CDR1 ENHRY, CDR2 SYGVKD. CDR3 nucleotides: TGTGCCATCAGTGAACGACAGGCTGCTAACTATGGCTACACCTTC. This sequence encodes CAISERQAANYGYTF.

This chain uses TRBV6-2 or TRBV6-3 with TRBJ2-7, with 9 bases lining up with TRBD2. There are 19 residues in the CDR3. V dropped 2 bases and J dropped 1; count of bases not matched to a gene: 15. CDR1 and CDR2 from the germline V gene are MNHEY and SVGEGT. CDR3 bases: TGTGCCAGCAGTTACCCCACCCACGAGAGCGGGGGGCCTTCCTACGAGCAGTACTTC. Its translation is CASSYPTHESGGPSYEQYF.

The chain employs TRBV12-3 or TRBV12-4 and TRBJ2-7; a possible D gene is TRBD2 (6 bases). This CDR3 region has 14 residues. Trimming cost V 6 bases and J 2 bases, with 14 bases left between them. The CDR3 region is CASSRRDWTYEQYF. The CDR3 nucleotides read TGTGCCAGCAGCCGTCGGGACTGGACCTACGAGCAGTACTTC.

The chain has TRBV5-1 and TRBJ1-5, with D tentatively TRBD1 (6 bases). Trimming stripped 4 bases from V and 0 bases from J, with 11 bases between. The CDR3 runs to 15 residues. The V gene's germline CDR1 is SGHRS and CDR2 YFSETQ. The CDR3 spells CASSPGQISNQPQHF. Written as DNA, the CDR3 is TGCGCCAGCAGCCCTGGACAGATTAGCAATCAGCCCCAGCATTTT.

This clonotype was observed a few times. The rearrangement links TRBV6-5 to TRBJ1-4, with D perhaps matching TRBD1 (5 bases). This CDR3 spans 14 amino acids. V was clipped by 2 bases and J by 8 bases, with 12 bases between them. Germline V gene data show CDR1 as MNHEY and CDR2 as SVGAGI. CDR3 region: CASSYRSRGEKLFF. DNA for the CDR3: TGTGCCAGCAGTTACCGGTCCCGGGGGGAAAAACTGTTTTTT.

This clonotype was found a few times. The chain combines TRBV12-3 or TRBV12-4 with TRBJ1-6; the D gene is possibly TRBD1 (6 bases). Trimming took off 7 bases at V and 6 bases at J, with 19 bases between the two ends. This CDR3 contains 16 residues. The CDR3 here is CASTAKQGGINSPLHF. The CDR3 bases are TGTGCCAGCACCGCCAAACAGGGCGGGATTAATTCACCCCTCCACTTT.

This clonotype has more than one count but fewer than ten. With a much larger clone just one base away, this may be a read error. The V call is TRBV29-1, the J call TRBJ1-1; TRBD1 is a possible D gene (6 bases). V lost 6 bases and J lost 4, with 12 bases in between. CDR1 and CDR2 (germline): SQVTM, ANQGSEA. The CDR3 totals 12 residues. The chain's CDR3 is CSVGGWSTEAFF. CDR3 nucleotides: TGCAGCGTCGGGGGCTGGAGCACTGAAGCTTTCTTT.

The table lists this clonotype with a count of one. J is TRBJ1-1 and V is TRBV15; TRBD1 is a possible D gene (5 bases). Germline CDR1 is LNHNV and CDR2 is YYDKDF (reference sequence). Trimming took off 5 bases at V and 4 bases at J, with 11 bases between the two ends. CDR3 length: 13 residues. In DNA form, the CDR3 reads TGTGCCACCAGCCGGGGGATGAGCACTGAAGCTTTCTTT. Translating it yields CATSRGMSTEAFF.

CDR3 in amino acids: CASSVSRGGRYGYTF. Written as DNA, the CDR3 is TGTGCCAGCAGTGTCTCCCGGGGGGGCCGCTATGGCTACACCTTC. The chain uses TRBV28 and TRBJ1-2; D is possibly TRBD1 (6 bases). The ends were cut back, 5 bases at V and 4 bases at J, with 17 bases in the middle. This CDR3 is built from 15 residues. CDR1 is MDHEN and CDR2 is SYDVKM in the germline V gene.

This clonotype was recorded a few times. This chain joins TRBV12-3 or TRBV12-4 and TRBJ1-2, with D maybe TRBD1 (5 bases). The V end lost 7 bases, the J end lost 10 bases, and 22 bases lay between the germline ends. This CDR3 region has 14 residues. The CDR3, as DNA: TGTGCCAGCACCCCGGGGCAGATAGAACCAGTCTACACCTTC. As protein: CASTPGQIEPVYTF.

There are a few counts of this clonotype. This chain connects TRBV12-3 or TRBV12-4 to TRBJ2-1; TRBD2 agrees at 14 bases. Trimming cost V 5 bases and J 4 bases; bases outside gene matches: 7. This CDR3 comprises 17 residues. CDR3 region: CASSLRTSGGPYNEQFF. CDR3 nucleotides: TGTGCCAGCAGTCTCCGGACTAGCGGGGGGCCTTACAATGAGCAGTTCTTC.

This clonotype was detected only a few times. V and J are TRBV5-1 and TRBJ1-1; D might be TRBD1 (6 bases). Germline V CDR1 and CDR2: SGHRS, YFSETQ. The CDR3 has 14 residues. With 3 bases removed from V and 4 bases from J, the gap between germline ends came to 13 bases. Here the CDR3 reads CASSWQGLSTEAFF. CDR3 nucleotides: TGCGCCAGCAGCTGGCAGGGGTTGAGCACTGAAGCTTTCTTT.

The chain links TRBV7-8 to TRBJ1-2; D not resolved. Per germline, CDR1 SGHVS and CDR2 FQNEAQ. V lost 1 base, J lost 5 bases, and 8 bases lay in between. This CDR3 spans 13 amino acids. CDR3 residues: CASSLGATYGYTF. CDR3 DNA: TGTGCCAGCAGCTTAGGGGCTACTTATGGCTACACCTTC.

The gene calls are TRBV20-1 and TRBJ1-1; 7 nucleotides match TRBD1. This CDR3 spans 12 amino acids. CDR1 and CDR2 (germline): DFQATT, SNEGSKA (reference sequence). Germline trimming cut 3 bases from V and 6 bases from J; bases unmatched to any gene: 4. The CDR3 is CSARRGGPEAFF. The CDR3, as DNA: TGCAGTGCTAGGAGAGGGGGCCCTGAAGCTTTCTTT.

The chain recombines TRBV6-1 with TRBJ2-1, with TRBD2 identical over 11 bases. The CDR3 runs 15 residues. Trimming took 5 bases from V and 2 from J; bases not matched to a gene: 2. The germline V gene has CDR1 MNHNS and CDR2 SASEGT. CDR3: CASSRLAGTYNEQFF. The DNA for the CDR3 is TGTGCCAGCAGTAGACTAGCGGGGACCTACAATGAGCAGTTCTTC.

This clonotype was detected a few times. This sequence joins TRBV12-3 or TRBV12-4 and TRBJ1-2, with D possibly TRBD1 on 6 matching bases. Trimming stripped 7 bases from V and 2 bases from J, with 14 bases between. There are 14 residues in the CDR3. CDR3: CASNHRQANYGYTF. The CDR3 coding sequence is TGTGCCAGCAATCACCGACAGGCCAACTATGGCTACACCTTC.

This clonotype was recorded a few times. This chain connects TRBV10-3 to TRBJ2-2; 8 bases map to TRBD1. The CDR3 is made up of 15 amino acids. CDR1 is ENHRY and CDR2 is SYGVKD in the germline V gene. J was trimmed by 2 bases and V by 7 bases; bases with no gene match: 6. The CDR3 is CAINPGQGNTGELFF. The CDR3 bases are TGTGCCATCAACCCAGGACAGGGAAACACCGGGGAGCTGTTTTTT.

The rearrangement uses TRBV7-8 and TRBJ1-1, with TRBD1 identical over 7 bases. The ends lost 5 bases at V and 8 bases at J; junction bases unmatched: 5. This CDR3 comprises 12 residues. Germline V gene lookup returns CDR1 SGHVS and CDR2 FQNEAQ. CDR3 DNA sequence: TGTGCCAGCAGCCCCGAGACAGGGGAAGCTTTCTTT. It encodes CASSPETGEAFF.

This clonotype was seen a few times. CDR3 coding DNA: TGCGCCAGCAGTCCGGGACATATCGAGGAGACCCAGTACTTC. This gives the protein CASSPGHIEETQYF. The chain links TRBV23-1 to TRBJ2-5, with a tentative D call TRBD1 (6 bases). TRBV23-1 is designated an ORF whose function remains uncertain. The V and J ends lost 4 bases and 5 bases respectively, with 14 bases between them. The CDR3 is 14 residues long.